This T cell receptor beta chain was sequenced in a study of T cell repertoires in cytomegalovirus infection. Germline V CDR1 and CDR2: LGHDT, YNNKEL (reference sequence). V lost 10 bases to trimming and J lost 0 bases; unmatched junction nucleotides: 5. The CDR3 is 14 amino acids. TCRdb reprocessed the reads via MiXCR and lists one record per CDR3 protein. Among roughly 230,000 distinct CDR3 sequences listed, 20% to 25% were seen once. The sequencing input was CD8+ T cells from PBMCs. This TCR came from a human donor in good health (CMV status not recorded). Some clones in this sample may be carry-over from other donors' samples. The J gene is TRBJ2-1, the V gene TRBV3-1; 8 bases align to TRBD1. This CDR3 is CAKDRALSYNEQFF. For the CDR3, the DNA is TGTGCCAAGGACAGGGCACTCTCCTACAATGAGCAGTTCTTC.